The rows below give T cell receptor beta chains drawn from one sample of a study of identical twins. A single record per CDR3 protein comes from TCRdb applying MiXCR to the 5' RACE reads. The sample holds hundreds of thousands of distinct CDR3 sequences, 15% to 20% seen once. This sample was shared with a second study, whose subject was T cells expressing NK-cell markers.

Sequences were obtained from PBMCs. The receptors come from a woman between 18 and 30 years old in good health. Each CDR3 is given with its conserved first and last residue. D genes are given only for firm matches. The size entry is marked missing in some rows and otherwise reads once, few, many or a size class.

J gene,D gene,V gene,clone size,CDR3 DNA,CDR3 protein
TRBJ2-1,.,TRBV4-1,.,TGCGCCAGCAGCCTGGCCGGGACGTATGAGCAGTTCTTC,CASSLAGTYEQFF
TRBJ2-7,.,TRBV29-1,few,TGCAGCGTTGTGGGGACACAGTCCTACGAGCAGTACTTC,CSVVGTQSYEQYF
TRBJ2-3,.,TRBV20-1,few,TGCAGTGCTCCGGACTCCCCGGCGGCAGATACGCAGTATTTT,CSAPDSPAADTQYF
TRBJ2-5,.,TRBV20-1,.,TGCAGTGCTCGACCTACGGCCGGGACCCAGTACTTC,CSARPTAGTQYF
TRBJ2-1,TRBD1,TRBV7-9,.,TGTGCCAGCAGCGTACAGGGGGCTGATGAGCAGTTCTTC,CASSVQGADEQFF
TRBJ2-1,.,TRBV27,.,TGTGCCAGCAGTTTTGGCGGGGACGTACACAATGAGCAGTTCTTC,CASSFGGDVHNEQFF
TRBJ2-7,.,TRBV18,.,TGTGCCAGCTCACCTGGGCGAGGTGCCTACGAGCAGTACTTC,CASSPGRGAYEQYF
TRBJ2-2,.,TRBV25-1,.,TGTGCCAGCAGTCGTGACTTGCCCAACACCGGGGAGCTGTTTTTT,CASSRDLPNTGELFF
TRBJ2-2,.,TRBV6-2/TRBV6-3,.,TGTGCCAGCAAGAGGATGACCGGGGAGCTGTTTTTT,CASKRMTGELFF
TRBJ2-3,.,TRBV10-1,few,TGCGCCAGCAGTGAGTCTGGGGCGGATACGCAGTATTTT,CASSESGADTQYF
TRBJ2-1,TRBD2,TRBV5-6,few,TGTGCCAGCAGCTTGCTTAGCGGGAGCTCCTACAATGAGCAGTTCTTC,CASSLLSGSSYNEQFF
TRBJ2-6,.,TRBV4-3,few,TGCGCCAGCAGCCAAGATCTCAGCTCTGGGGCCAACGTCCTGACTTTC,CASSQDLSSGANVLTF
TRBJ2-5,.,TRBV5-5,few,TGTGCCAGCAGCTTGTATCCGGGGGGCCGGGAGACCCAGTACTTC,CASSLYPGGRETQYF
TRBJ2-1,.,TRBV7-8,many,TGTGCCAGCAGCCCCCAAATCGGGAATGAGCAGTTCTTC,CASSPQIGNEQFF
TRBJ1-2,.,TRBV6-5,.,TGTGCCAGCAGTTCTCGGAAGCTAGACTATGGCTACACCTTC,CASSSRKLDYGYTF
TRBJ2-5,.,TRBV5-1,few,TGCGCCAGCAGCTTAACCCCGGGACGGACACAAGAGACCCAGTACTTC,CASSLTPGRTQETQYF
TRBJ1-1,.,TRBV12-3/TRBV12-4,.,TGTGCCAGTGGTTTTTTTAGGAACACTGAAGCTTTCTTT,CASGFFRNTEAFF
TRBJ2-5,.,TRBV7-9,few,TGTGCCAGCAGCTTAGCGCTAGGGACTCAGAAACAAGAGACCCAGTACTTC,CASSLALGTQKQETQYF
TRBJ2-2,.,TRBV12-3/TRBV12-4,many,TGTGCCAGCAGTTTTCAGGGATCCATGAACACCGGGGAGCTGTTTTTT,CASSFQGSMNTGELFF
TRBJ2-7,.,TRBV7-9,.,TGTGCCAGCAGCCCAATGCAGGGTGTGGCAGCTTACGAGCAGTACTTC,CASSPMQGVAAYEQYF
TRBJ2-2,.,TRBV4-2,few,TGTGCCAGCAGCCCTCTCGTGGGGGGCAGCGCGAACACCGGGGAGCTGTTTTTT,CASSPLVGGSANTGELFF
TRBJ2-5,.,TRBV20-1,.,TGCAGTGCGATAACGATCGAGAGGGAGGAGACCCAGTACTTC,CSAITIEREETQYF
TRBJ2-2,TRBD1,TRBV6-1,.,TGTGCCAGCAGTAGGGGACAGGAGAACACCGGGGAGCTGTTTTTT,CASSRGQENTGELFF
TRBJ2-3,.,TRBV10-3,few,TGTGCCATCAGTGACCCGGAGAGGACCCCTCCAGATACGCAGTATTTT,CAISDPERTPPDTQYF
TRBJ2-1,.,TRBV5-1,few,TGCGCCAGCAGCTTAGGAGGGGGCCCCAATGAGCAGTTCTTC,CASSLGGGPNEQFF
TRBJ2-1,.,TRBV5-1,.,TGCGCCAGCAGCCCCACGGGGGACAGCTACAATGAGCAGTTCTTC,CASSPTGDSYNEQFF
TRBJ1-1,.,TRBV6-5,.,TGTGCCAGCAGTTACTCCACTGCGGGTGAAGCTTTCTTT,CASSYSTAGEAFF
TRBJ2-3,.,TRBV6-1,.,TGTGCCAGCAGCCATAAAAATCCGGGACACAACACAGATACGCAGTATTTT,CASSHKNPGHNTDTQYF
TRBJ2-2,.,TRBV3-1,.,TGTGCCAGCAGCCGAAGCGACTACACCGGGGAGCTGTTTTTT,CASSRSDYTGELFF
TRBJ2-5,TRBD2,TRBV7-2,.,TGTGCCAGCAGCTTAGCCACAACTAGCGGGGGACAAGAGACCCAGTACTTC,CASSLATTSGGQETQYF
TRBJ2-1,.,TRBV5-6,.,TGTGCCAGCAGCTTCAAAACCCGGACACGGAGCTACAATGAGCAGTTCTTC,CASSFKTRTRSYNEQFF
TRBJ2-1,TRBD1,TRBV7-8,.,TGTGCCAGCAGCCCAAACAGGGGCGCCTACAATGAGCAGTTCTTC,CASSPNRGAYNEQFF
TRBJ2-5,TRBD1,TRBV7-7,.,TGTGCTAGCAGCAACAGGGGGCGGGAGACCCAGTACTTC,CASSNRGRETQYF
TRBJ2-7,.,TRBV3-1,.,TGTGCCAGCAGCCAATGGGACGGTCGCGAGCAGTACTTC,CASSQWDGREQYF
TRBJ1-3,.,TRBV30,few,TGTGCCTGGAATTACTCGCCTGGAAACACCATATATTTT,CAWNYSPGNTIYF
TRBJ2-7,.,TRBV7-8,.,TGTGCCAGCTGCCGCGCAGGGGACGAGCAGTACTTC,CASCRAGDEQYF
TRBJ2-3,.,TRBV20-1,few,TGCAGTTCTATGGGGTCCACAGATACGCAGTATTTT,CSSMGSTDTQYF
TRBJ1-5,TRBD1,TRBV6-1,.,TGTGCCAGCAGCGCCCTCTCCCTTCCACAGGGGGGTCAGCCCCAGCATTTT,CASSALSLPQGGQPQHF
TRBJ2-3,TRBD2,TRBV5-1,.,TGCGCCAGCAGTTTTGGCCGGGGGGGGCGCACAGATACGCAGTATTTT,CASSFGRGGRTDTQYF
TRBJ1-3,.,TRBV6-5,.,TGTGCCAGCAGTTACTCGGCTACCGCTGGAAACACCATATATTTT,CASSYSATAGNTIYF
TRBJ2-1,TRBD1,TRBV5-1,.,TGCGCCAGCAGCTTGCAGGGGGCTCTGAATGAGCAGTTCTTC,CASSLQGALNEQFF
TRBJ2-5,.,TRBV7-9,few,TGTGCCAGCAGCTTAGTTTTTGCGGGGACCCAGTACTTC,CASSLVFAGTQYF
TRBJ2-2,.,TRBV5-1,.,TGCGCCAGCAGCCATCTCCCTGTCCCGAACACCGGGGAGCTGTTTTTT,CASSHLPVPNTGELFF
TRBJ2-6,TRBD1,TRBV29-1,once,TGCAGCGTTACGGGACAGGCCTCTGGGGCCAACGTCCTGACTTTC,CSVTGQASGANVLTF